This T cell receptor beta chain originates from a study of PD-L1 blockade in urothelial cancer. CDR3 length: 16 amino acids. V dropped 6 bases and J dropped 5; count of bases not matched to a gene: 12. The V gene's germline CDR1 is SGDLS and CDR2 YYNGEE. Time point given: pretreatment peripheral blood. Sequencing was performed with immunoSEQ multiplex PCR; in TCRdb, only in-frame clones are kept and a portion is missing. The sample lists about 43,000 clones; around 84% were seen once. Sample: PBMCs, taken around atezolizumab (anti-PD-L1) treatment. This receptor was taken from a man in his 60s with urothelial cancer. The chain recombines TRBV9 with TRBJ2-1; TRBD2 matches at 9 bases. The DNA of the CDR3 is TGTGCCAGCACCGCCCGTGGCGGGGGGGTGAACAATGAGCAGTTCTTC. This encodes CASTARGGGVNNEQFF.